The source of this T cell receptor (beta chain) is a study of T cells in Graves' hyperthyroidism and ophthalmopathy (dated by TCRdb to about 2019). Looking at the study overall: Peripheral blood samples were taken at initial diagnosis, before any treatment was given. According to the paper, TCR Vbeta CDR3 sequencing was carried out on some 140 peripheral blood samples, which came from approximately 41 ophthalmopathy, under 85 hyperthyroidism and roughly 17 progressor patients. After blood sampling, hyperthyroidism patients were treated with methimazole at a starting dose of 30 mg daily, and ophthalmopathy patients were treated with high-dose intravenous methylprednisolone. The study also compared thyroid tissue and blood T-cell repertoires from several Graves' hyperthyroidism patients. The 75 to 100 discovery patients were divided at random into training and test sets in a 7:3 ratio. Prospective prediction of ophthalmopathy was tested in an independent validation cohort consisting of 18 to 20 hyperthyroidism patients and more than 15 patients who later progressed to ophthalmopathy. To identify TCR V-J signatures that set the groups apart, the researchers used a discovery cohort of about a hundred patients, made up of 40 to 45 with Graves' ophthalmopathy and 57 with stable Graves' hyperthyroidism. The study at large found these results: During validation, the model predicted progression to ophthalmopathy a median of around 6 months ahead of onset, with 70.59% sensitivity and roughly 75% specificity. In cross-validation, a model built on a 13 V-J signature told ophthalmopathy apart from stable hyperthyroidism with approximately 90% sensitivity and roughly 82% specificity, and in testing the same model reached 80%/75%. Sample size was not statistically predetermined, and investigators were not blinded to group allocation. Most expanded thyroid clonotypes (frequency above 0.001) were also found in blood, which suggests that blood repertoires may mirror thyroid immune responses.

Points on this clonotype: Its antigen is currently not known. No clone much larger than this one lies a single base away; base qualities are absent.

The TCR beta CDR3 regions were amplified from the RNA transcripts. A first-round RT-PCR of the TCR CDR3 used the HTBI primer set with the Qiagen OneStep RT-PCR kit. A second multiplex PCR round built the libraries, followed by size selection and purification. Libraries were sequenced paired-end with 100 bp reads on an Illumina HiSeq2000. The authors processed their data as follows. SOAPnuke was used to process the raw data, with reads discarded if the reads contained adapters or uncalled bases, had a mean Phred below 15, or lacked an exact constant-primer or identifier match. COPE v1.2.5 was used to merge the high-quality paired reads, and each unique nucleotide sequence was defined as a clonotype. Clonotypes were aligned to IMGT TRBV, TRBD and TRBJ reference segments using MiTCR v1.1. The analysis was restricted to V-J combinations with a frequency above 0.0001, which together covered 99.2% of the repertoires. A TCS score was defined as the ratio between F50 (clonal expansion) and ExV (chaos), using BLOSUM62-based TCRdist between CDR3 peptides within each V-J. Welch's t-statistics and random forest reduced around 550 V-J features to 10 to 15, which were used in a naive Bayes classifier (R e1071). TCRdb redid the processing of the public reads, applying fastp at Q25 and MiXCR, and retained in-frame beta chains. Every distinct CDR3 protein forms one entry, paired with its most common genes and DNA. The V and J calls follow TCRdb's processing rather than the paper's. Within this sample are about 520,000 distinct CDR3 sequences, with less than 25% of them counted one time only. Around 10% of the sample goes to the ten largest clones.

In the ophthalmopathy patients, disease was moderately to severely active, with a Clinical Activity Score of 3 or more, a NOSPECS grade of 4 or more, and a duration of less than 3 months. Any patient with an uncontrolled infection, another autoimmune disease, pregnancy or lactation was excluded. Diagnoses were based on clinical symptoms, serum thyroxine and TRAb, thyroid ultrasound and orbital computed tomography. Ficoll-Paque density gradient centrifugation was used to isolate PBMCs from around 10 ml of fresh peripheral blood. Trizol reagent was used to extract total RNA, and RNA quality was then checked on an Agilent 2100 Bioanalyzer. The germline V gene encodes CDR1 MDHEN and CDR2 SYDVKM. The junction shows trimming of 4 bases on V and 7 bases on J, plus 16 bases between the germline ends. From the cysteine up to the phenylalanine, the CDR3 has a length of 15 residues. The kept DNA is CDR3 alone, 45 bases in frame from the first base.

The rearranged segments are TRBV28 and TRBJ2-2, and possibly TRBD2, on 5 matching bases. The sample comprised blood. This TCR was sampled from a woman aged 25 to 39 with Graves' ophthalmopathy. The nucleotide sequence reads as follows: TGTGCCAGCAGTTCCTCGCGCGGCGCGGGCGGGGAGCTGTTTTTT. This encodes CASSSSRGAGGELFF.